This T cell receptor (beta chain) is drawn from a study of neurological immune-mediated disorders. cDNA synthesis was performed by 5'RACE with 10-nucleotide random UMIs. MiXCR was run by TCRdb on the 5' RACE reads, yielding one entry per CDR3 protein. The sample holds roughly 66,000 distinct CDR3 sequences, about 5% seen once. This clonotype was seen at least ten times. This TCR came from a woman in her 70s with multiple sclerosis. The sequencing sample was made of PBMCs.

The DNA of the CDR3 is TGCGCCAGCAGCTTGGAGACGGCTGGGGCCAACGTCCTGACTTTC. This gives the protein CASSLETAGANVLTF. The rearrangement joins TRBV5-1 to TRBJ2-6; D is uncertain. The CDR3 runs 15 residues. The V gene lost 0 bases and the J gene lost 2 bases, with 6 bases spanning the gap. Germline values: CDR1 SGHRS, CDR2 YFSETQ.